These 12 T cell receptor beta chains were all obtained from the same sample, sequenced in a study of blood T cell repertoires in COVID-19 (dated by TCRdb to 2018 to 2020). Library preparation employed the immunoSEQ multiplex PCR assay. Here the immuneACCESS table is served through TCRdb, limited to in-frame sequences with V and J called. Missing clones are a known gap in these copies; in checked studies unresolved V genes cover under half, and the rest lacks a known reason. The table for this sample lists over 25,000 clones; approximately 87% of them were counted only once. Approximately 15% of the sample goes to the ten largest clones. What was sequenced was peripheral blood. Source of these receptors: a man between 65 and 85 years old with active COVID-19.

The chain recombines TRBV2 with TRBJ2-7; 10 bases line up with TRBD1. The V and J ends lost 6 bases and 4 bases, in that order; junction bases with no gene match: 6. This CDR3 comprises 14 residues. Germline V gives CDR1 SNHLY, CDR2 FYNNEI. The CDR3 protein is CASRFGDRGYEQYF. The DNA of the CDR3 is TGTGCCAGCAGGTTCGGGGACAGGGGATACGAGCAGTACTTC. Combining the CDR3 with reference TRBV2 and TRBJ2-7 gives the whole variable domain EPEVTQTPSHQVTQMGQEVILRCVPISNHLYFYWYRQILGQKVEFLVSFYNNEISEKSEIFDDQFSVERPDGSNFTLKIRSTKLEDSAMYFCASRFGDRGYEQYFGPGTRLTVT.

The J gene is TRBJ2-1, the V gene TRBV15; the D gene is possibly TRBD2 (5 bases). The CDR3 sequence is 12 residues long. V dropped 8 bases and J dropped 8 bases, with 13 bases sitting between them. Per germline, CDR1 LNHNV and CDR2 YYDKDF (reference sequence). In DNA form, the CDR3 reads TGTGCCACCGCGGGCGTACTGCATGAGCAGTTCTTC. This encodes CATAGVLHEQFF.

The gene calls are TRBV6-5 and TRBJ2-7; TRBD2 agrees at 12 bases. V lost 5 bases to trimming and J lost 1 base; unmatched junction nucleotides: 3. Per the germline V gene, CDR1 is MNHEY and CDR2 is SVGAGI. The CDR3 extends over 15 amino acids. The DNA of the CDR3 is TGTGCCAGCAGTAACGGACTAGCGGGGTCCTACGAGCAGTACTTC. It translates to CASSNGLAGSYEQYF.

The V gene is TRBV7-2, the J gene TRBJ1-2; 7 nucleotides align to TRBD1. After removal of 2 bases from V and 3 bases from J, the junction contained 0 bases not matched to a gene. The germline CDR1 and CDR2 sequences are SGHTA and FQGNSA. The CDR3 sequence is 13 residues long. The chain's CDR3 is CASSLTGDYGYTF. The CDR3 coding sequence is TGTGCCAGCAGCTTAACAGGGGACTATGGCTACACCTTC.

This clone was observed a handful of times. This sequence joins TRBV6-2 or TRBV6-3 and TRBJ1-2; 9 bases match TRBD1. J gave up 7 bases and V 0 bases, and 3 bases lay outside the gene matches. Germline-derived CDR1 and CDR2 are MNHEY and SVGEGT. The CDR3 consists of 14 residues. The CDR3 DNA follows: TGTGCCAGCAGTTACTCGCGGACAGGGGCTGGCTACACCTTC. It is translated as CASSYSRTGAGYTF.

The V gene is TRBV13, the J gene TRBJ1-1, with D possibly matching TRBD1 (6 bases). CDR3 length: 16 amino acids. With 1 base removed from V and 0 bases from J, the gap between germline ends came to 12 bases. The germline CDR1 and CDR2 sequences are PRHDT and FYEKMQ (reference sequence). CDR3 in amino acids: CASSLVLGGLNTEAFF. DNA of the CDR3: TGTGCCAGCAGCTTAGTGCTTGGGGGCTTGAACACTGAAGCTTTCTTT.

The chain is built from TRBV7-8 and TRBJ2-1; 8 nucleotides align to TRBD1. Looked up from germline, CDR1 is SGHVS and CDR2 is FQNEAQ. V gave up 4 bases and J gave up 3 bases; unmatched junction bases: 2. The CDR3 loop spans 14 amino acids. The CDR3: CASSSDRGYNEQFF. The CDR3 DNA reads as TGTGCCAGCAGCTCAGACAGGGGCTACAATGAGCAGTTCTTC.

The rearrangement uses TRBV6-6 and TRBJ2-1, with D possibly matching TRBD1 (6 bases). The V gene's germline CDR1 is MNHNY and CDR2 SVGAGI (reference sequence). Trimming removed 0 bases at V and 8 bases at J, with 11 bases between. The CDR3 consists of 14 residues. The CDR3 sequence is CASSYSYRVDEQFF. The DNA for the CDR3 is TGTGCCAGCAGTTACTCCTACAGGGTGGATGAGCAGTTCTTC.

The V call is TRBV4-1, the J call TRBJ1-2; D is undetermined. CDR3 length: 15 residues. The germline gives CDR1 MGHRA, CDR2 YSYEKL. V was trimmed by 0 bases and J by 1 base, leaving 9 bases between them. The CDR3 bases are TGCGCCAGCAGCCAAGATGATCAGTTTAACTATGGCTACACCTTC. Encoded protein: CASSQDDQFNYGYTF.

The rearrangement links TRBV7-9 to TRBJ1-1; 9 bases align to TRBD1. Germline CDR1 SEHNR, CDR2 FQNEAQ (reference sequence). V gave up 4 bases and J gave up 3 bases; unmatched junction bases: 3. There are 14 residues in the CDR3. Written as DNA, the CDR3 is TGTGCCAGCAGCTCGACAGGGGGATACACTGAAGCTTTCTTT. Amino acid sequence: CASSSTGGYTEAFF.

CDR3 sequence reads: CASSLGRQPDGYTF. CDR3 in DNA: TGTGCCAGCAGTTTAGGGCGCCAGCCAGATGGCTACACCTTC. The rearrangement links TRBV28 to TRBJ1-2; D uncertain. Deletions cut 2 bases from V and 6 bases from J, with 13 bases between. This CDR3 region has 14 residues. Per germline, CDR1 MDHEN and CDR2 SYDVKM.

This rearrangement joins TRBV15 to TRBJ1-4; maybe TRBD1 (6 bases). The CDR3 is 16 residues long. V lost 0 bases and J lost 7, with 15 bases in between. Germline V CDR1 and CDR2: LNHNV, YYDKDF (reference sequence). The CDR3 loop reads CATSRDGGAVGEKLFF. The DNA for the CDR3 is TGTGCCACCAGCAGAGACGGGGGGGCAGTGGGTGAAAAACTGTTTTTT.